This TCR beta chain was captured by sequencing in a study of control samples from healthy donors and cancer patients. TCRdb's copy holds only in-frame clones and misses some; the assay was immunoSEQ multiplex PCR. The table has fewer than 100,000 clones, over 75% seen once; the top ten hold more than 5.5%. This CDR3 has 16 amino acids. Trimming shortened V by 1 base and J by 0 bases, and 10 bases separated the two germline ends. The material sequenced was blood. The receptor's source is a woman between 45 and 60 years old in good health. The J gene is TRBJ1-5, the V gene TRBV23-1, with D uncertain. TRBV23-1 is recorded as an ORF, its role being uncertain. Here the CDR3 reads CASSQCPRDSNQPQHF. In DNA form, the CDR3 reads TGCGCCAGCAGTCAATGCCCCAGAGATAGCAATCAGCCCCAGCATTTT.